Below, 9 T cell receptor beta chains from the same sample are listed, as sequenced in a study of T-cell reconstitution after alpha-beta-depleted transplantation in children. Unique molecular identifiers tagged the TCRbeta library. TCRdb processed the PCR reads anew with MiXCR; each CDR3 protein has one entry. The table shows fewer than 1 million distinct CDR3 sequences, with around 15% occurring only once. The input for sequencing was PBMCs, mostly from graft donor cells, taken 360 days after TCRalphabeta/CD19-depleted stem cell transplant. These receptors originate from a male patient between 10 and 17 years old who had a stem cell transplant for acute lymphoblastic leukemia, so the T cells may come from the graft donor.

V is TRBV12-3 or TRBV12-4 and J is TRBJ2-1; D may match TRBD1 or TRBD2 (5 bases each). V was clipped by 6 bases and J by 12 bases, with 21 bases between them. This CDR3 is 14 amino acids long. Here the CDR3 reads CASSPPRDVGVQFF. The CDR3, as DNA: TGTGCCAGCAGCCCCCCCAGGGACGTCGGAGTGCAGTTCTTC.

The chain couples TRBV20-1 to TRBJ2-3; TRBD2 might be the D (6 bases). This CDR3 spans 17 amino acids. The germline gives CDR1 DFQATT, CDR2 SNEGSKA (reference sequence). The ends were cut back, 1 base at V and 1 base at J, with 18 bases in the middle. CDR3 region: CSARGWGAGSGTDTQYF. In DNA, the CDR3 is TGCAGTGCTAGAGGGTGGGGAGCGGGCAGCGGCACAGATACGCAGTATTTT.

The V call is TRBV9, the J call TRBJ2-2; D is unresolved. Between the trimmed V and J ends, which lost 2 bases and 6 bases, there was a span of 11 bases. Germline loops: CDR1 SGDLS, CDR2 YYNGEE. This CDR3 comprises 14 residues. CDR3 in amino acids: CASSVRIGSGELFF. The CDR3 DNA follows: TGTGCCAGCAGCGTGAGGATAGGGTCCGGGGAGCTGTTTTTT. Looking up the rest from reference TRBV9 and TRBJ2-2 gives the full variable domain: DSGVTQTPKHLITATGQRVTLRCSPRSGDLSVYWYQQSLDQGLQFLIQYYNGEERAKGNILERFSAQQFPDLHSELNLSSLELGDSALYFCASSVRIGSGELFFGEGSRLTVL.

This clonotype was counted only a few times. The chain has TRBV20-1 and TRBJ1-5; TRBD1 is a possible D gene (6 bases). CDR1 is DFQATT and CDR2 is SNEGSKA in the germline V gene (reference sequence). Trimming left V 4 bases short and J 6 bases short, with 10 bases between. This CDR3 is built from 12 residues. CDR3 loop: CSAKGGTQPQHF. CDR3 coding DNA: TGCAGTGCTAAGGGGGGAACTCAGCCCCAGCATTTT.

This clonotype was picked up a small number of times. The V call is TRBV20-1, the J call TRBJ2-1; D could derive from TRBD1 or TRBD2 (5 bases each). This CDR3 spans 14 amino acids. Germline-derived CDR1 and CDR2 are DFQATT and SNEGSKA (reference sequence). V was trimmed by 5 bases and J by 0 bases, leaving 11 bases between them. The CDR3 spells CSAEGLSSYNEQFF. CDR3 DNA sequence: TGCAGTGCTGAGGGGCTTAGCTCCTACAATGAGCAGTTCTTC.

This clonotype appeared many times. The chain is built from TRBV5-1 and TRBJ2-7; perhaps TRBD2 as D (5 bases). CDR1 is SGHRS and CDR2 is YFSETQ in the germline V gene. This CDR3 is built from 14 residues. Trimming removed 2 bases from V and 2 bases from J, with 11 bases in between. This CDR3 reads CASSFLAETYEQYF. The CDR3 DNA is TGCGCCAGCAGCTTTCTAGCTGAGACCTACGAGCAGTACTTC.

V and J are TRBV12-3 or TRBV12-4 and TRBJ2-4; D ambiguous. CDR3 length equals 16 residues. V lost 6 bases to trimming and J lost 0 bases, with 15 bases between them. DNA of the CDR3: TGTGCCAGCAGCGCCCGACTGGTTCTAGCCAAAAACATTCAGTACTTC. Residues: CASSARLVLAKNIQYF.

The CDR3 DNA follows: TGTGCCAGCAGCTTGGGACGGCCCCCCTACGAGCAGTACTTC. Translating gives CASSLGRPPYEQYF. This rearrangement joins TRBV5-6 to TRBJ2-7; D ambiguous. The CDR3 runs to 14 residues. The V gene lost 0 bases and the J gene lost 2 bases, with 9 bases spanning the gap. The germline V gene has CDR1 SGHDT and CDR2 YYEEEE. Using reference TRBV5-6 and TRBJ2-7 for the parts outside the CDR3, the full variable domain is DAGVTQSPTHLIKTRGQQVTLRCSPKSGHDTVSWYQQALGQGPQFIFQYYEEEERQRGNFPDRFSGHQFPNYSSELNVNALLLGDSALYLCASSLGRPPYEQYFGPGTRLTVT.

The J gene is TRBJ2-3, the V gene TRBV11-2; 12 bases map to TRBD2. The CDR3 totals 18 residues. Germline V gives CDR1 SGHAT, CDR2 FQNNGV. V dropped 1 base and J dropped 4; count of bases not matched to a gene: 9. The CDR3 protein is CASSLVRRLAGDSDTQYF. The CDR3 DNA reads TGTGCCAGCAGCTTAGTAAGGCGACTAGCGGGAGATTCAGATACGCAGTATTTT.